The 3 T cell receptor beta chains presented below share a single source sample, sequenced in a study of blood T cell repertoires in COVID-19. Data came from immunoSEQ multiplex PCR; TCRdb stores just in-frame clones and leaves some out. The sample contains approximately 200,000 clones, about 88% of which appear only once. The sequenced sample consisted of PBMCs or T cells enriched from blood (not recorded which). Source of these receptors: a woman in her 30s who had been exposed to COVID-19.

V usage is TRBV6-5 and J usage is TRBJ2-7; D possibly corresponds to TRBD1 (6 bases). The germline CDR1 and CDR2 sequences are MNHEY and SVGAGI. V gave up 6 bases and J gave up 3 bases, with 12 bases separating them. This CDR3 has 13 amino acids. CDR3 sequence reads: CASRTGESYEQYF. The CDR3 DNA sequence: TGTGCCAGCAGGACAGGTGAGAGCTACGAGCAGTACTTC.

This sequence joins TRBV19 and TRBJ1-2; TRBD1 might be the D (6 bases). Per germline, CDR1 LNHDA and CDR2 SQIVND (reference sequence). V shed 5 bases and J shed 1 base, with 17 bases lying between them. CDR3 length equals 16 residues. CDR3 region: CASSPPGQGFNYGYTF. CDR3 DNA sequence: TGTGCCAGTAGTCCGCCGGGTCAGGGGTTTAACTATGGCTACACCTTC. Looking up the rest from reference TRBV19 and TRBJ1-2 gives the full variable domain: DGGITQSPKYLFRKEGQNVTLSCEQNLNHDAMYWYRQDPGQGLRLIYYSQIVNDFQKGDIAEGYSVSREKKESFPLTVTSAQKNPTAFYLCASSPPGQGFNYGYTFGSGTRLTVV.

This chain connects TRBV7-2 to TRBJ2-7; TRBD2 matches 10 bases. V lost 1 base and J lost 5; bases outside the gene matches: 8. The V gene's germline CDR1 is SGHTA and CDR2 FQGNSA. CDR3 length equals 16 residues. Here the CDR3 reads CASSLVNSGGLNEQYF. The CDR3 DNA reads TGTGCCAGCAGCTTAGTTAATAGCGGGGGGTTAAACGAGCAGTACTTC. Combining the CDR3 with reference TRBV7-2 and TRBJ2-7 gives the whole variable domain GAGVSQSPSNKVTEKGKDVELRCDPISGHTALYWYRQSLGQGLEFLIYFQGNSAPDKSGLPSDRFSAERTGGSVSTLTIQRTQQEDSAVYLCASSLVNSGGLNEQYFGPGTRLTVT.